This T cell receptor beta chain is drawn from a study of blood T cell repertoires in COVID-19 (TCRdb year 2020). About the study as a whole: Samples covering the acute and convalescent phases of COVID-19 were provided by collaborators in the United States, Italy and Spain. The prospective study material was composed of cDNA or gDNA derived from T cells, B-cell-depleted T cells, or PBMCs. Subjects who had been exposed to COVID-19, were actively infected with it, or had recovered from it provided the deeply sampled blood TCRbeta repertoires that made up the dataset. The repertoires were released in a freely available public database intended as a resource for research on the immune response to SARS-CoV-2. The samples were drawn from the first 160 participants of the ongoing ImmuneRACE study and from 1,254 subjects provided by 6 global collaborators. The sample metadata nearly always contained a de-identified subject ID, COVID-19 status, age in years and sex. Where available, HLA class I and class II types were obtained from metadata supplied by the sample provider rather than from assay-based typing. General findings and caveats noted by the study authors: The amount of clinical and demographic metadata varied by source and participant and was provided uncurated.

About this clone: Its binding antigen is unknown. Per-base qualities were not stored, and no clone one base away is much larger.

TCRbeta CDR3 regions were amplified from genomic DNA by means of the immunoSEQ Assay, a bias-controlled multiplex PCR. In the source study's methods: Within the assay, amplification of reference gene primers was used to estimate how many nucleated cells each sample contained. To quantify the absolute abundance of each unique TCRbeta CDR3 rearrangement, sequence reads were collapsed and filtered. For each sample, productive Simpson clonality was calculated as the square root of Simpson's diversity index across productive rearrangements. TCRdb took this table from immuneACCESS and kept in-frame rearrangements with V and J called. Such tables lack part of the clones; where checked against another copy, unresolved V genes explain under half of the gap, and the rest is unexplained. The V and J calls and clone size are taken from that table; D and trimming were inferred from the DNA. The sample table shows around 130,000 clones, and under 90% are seen once. The ten largest account for 2.4% of the sample.

Enrolling through a virtual design, the prospective study's participants ranged in age from about 18 to 89 years and lived across roughly 24 United States geographic areas. To assign participants to cohorts, the prospective study relied on clinical history that participants themselves reported in a screening survey and a study questionnaire. In the prospective study, mobile phlebotomists collected whole blood, serum and a nasopharyngeal or oropharyngeal swab from each participant. Over a 2-month period, participants in the prospective study had the option of providing additional blood draws and questionnaires. Blood samples from the prospective study were shipped frozen or at room temperature prior to DNA extraction. The CDR3 sequence holds 14 residues, the cysteine and phenylalanine included. Only the CDR3 portion is preserved as DNA: 42 bases, with reading frame beginning at the first base. CDR1 DFQATT and CDR2 SNEGSKA were looked up in the germline V gene (reference sequence). V and J are trimmed by 3 bases and 6 bases, and the gene matches miss 3 bases of the junction.

The sequence is built from TRBV20-1 and TRBJ2-1; TRBD2 agrees with 12 junctional bases. The sequencing input was PBMCs or T cells enriched from blood (not recorded which). The receptor's source is a man aged 40-55 years with acute COVID-19. The CDR3 in this case is CSASRLAGANEQFF. The DNA sequence reads TGCAGTGCTAGTAGACTAGCGGGAGCCAATGAGCAGTTCTTC.